The 11 T cell receptor beta chains reported below all come from one sample, sequenced in a study of identical twins. TCRdb recomputed calls from the 5' RACE reads with MiXCR, one row per CDR3 protein. The sample includes 350,000 or so distinct CDR3 sequences, over 9% of them seen just once. The sample was also linked to a second study, of yellow fever vaccine responses in identical twins.

Sequencing was carried out using CD8+ T cells sorted from blood. The receptors originated from a woman younger than 30 in good health.

CDR3 in amino acids: CASSEFPERGYEQYV. For the CDR3, the DNA is TGTGCCAGCAGTGAATTTCCCGAAAGGGGCTACGAGCAGTACGTC. This sequence joins TRBV2 and TRBJ2-7, with D perhaps matching TRBD1 (5 bases). This CDR3 comprises 15 residues. V lost 2 bases to trimming and J lost 3 bases, with 14 bases between them. Germline values: CDR1 SNHLY, CDR2 FYNNEI.

This chain uses TRBV9 with TRBJ2-7; perhaps TRBD2 as D (6 bases). Germline CDR1 reads SGDLS; CDR2 reads YYNGEE. The CDR3 has 16 residues. V shed 0 bases and J shed 1 base, with 14 bases lying between them. CDR3 amino acids: CASSVDAGTYSYEQYF. The CDR3 DNA reads TGTGCCAGCAGCGTAGACGCCGGGACTTATTCCTACGAGCAGTACTTC. Variable domain in full (rest from reference TRBV9 and TRBJ2-7): DSGVTQTPKHLITATGQRVTLRCSPRSGDLSVYWYQQSLDQGLQFLIQYYNGEERAKGNILERFSAQQFPDLHSELNLSSLELGDSALYFCASSVDAGTYSYEQYFGPGTRLTVT.

This rearrangement joins TRBV27 to TRBJ2-7; D possibly corresponds to TRBD2 (5 bases). CDR1 and CDR2 from the germline V gene are MNHEY and SMNVEV (reference sequence). The ends were cut back, 5 bases at V and 6 bases at J, with 8 bases in the middle. CDR3 length: 11 amino acids. CDR3 sequence: CASSGSGEQYF. CDR3 nucleotides: TGTGCCAGCAGTGGAAGCGGCGAGCAGTACTTC.

J is TRBJ2-1 and V is TRBV7-8; perhaps TRBD1 as D (6 bases). The CDR3 consists of 13 residues. CDR1 and CDR2 (germline): SGHVS, FQNEAQ. V lost 4 bases and J lost 4, with 8 bases in between. CDR3: CASSYRVYNEQFF. The CDR3 DNA is TGTGCCAGCAGCTACAGGGTATACAATGAGCAGTTCTTC.

In its sample, this clonotype was seen a few times. The CDR3 is CASSMTSGTYNEQFF. The CDR3, as DNA: TGTGCCAGCAGCATGACTAGCGGGACCTACAATGAGCAGTTCTTC. V is TRBV9 and J is TRBJ2-1; 11 nucleotides agree with TRBD2. This CDR3 region has 15 residues. The V segment lost 4 bases and the J segment 2 bases; nucleotides outside the gene matches: 2. The V gene's germline CDR1 is SGDLS and CDR2 YYNGEE. Together with reference TRBV9 and TRBJ2-1, the CDR3 gives the full variable domain: DSGVTQTPKHLITATGQRVTLRCSPRSGDLSVYWYQQSLDQGLQFLIQYYNGEERAKGNILERFSAQQFPDLHSELNLSSLELGDSALYFCASSMTSGTYNEQFFGPGTRLTVL.

This sequence joins TRBV7-9 and TRBJ1-4, with D tentatively TRBD1 (6 bases). This CDR3 has 16 amino acids. V lost 3 bases and J lost 8, with 19 bases in between. CDR1 and CDR2 from the germline V gene are SEHNR and FQNEAQ (reference sequence). The CDR3 region has the DNA TGTGCCAGCAGCTTGGCACAGAGGACAGTTCAAGAAAAACTGTTTTTT. Protein sequence: CASSLAQRTVQEKLFF.

The rearrangement uses TRBV6-4 and TRBJ2-1; no clear D. Per the germline V gene, CDR1 is MRHNA and CDR2 is SNTAGT. This CDR3 has 14 residues. Trimming took 0 bases from V and 13 from J, leaving 16 bases between them. The DNA for the CDR3 is TGTGCCAGCAGTGACTCCTCGACGAATGATCCTCAGTTCTTC. Translation: CASSDSSTNDPQFF.

Many counts were recorded for this clonotype. The chain couples TRBV12-3 or TRBV12-4 to TRBJ1-2; TRBD1 might be the D (6 bases). The V and J ends lost 8 bases and 6 bases respectively, with 13 bases between them. The CDR3 covers 12 residues. CDR3 sequence (DNA): TGTGCCAGCGCTACAGGGTTCGATGGCTACACCTTC. Residues: CASATGFDGYTF.

This clonotype has a count of ten or more. The J gene is TRBJ2-1, the V gene TRBV10-3, with 7 bases fitting TRBD1. The CDR3 runs 18 residues. Germline V gene lookup returns CDR1 ENHRY and CDR2 SYGVKD. V shed 2 bases and J 0 bases; nucleotides not matched to a gene: 10. The CDR3 DNA is TGTGCCATCAGTGAGACCGGACAGGACACAAGCTCCTACAATGAGCAGTTCTTC. Protein sequence: CAISETGQDTSSYNEQFF.

The genes are TRBV7-8 and TRBJ2-5, with D possibly matching TRBD1 (6 bases). This CDR3 comprises 15 residues. V was cut by 5 bases and J by 1 base, with 14 bases left in between. Looked up from germline, CDR1 is SGHVS and CDR2 is FQNEAQ. CDR3 residues: CASSPGDIPQETQYF. Written as DNA, the CDR3 is TGTGCCAGCAGCCCCGGGGACATCCCCCAAGAGACCCAGTACTTC.

V gene TRBV6-2 or TRBV6-3 combines with J gene TRBJ2-7; TRBD1 matches at 8 bases. Germline CDR1 reads MNHEY; CDR2 reads SVGEGT. There are 14 residues in the CDR3. V shed 2 bases and J 2 bases; nucleotides not matched to a gene: 2. The CDR3 reads CASSYDRGTYEQYV. DNA of the CDR3: TGTGCCAGCAGTTACGACAGGGGAACCTACGAGCAGTACGTC.